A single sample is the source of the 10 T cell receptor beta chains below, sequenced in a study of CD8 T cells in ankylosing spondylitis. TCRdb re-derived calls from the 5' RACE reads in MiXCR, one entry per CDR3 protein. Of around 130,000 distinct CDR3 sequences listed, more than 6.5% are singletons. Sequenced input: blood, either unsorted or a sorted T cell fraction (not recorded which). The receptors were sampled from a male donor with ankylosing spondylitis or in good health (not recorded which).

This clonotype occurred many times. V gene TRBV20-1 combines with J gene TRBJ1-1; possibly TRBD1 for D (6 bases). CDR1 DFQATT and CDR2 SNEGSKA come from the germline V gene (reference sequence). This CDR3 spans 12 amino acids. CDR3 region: CRVGGGYTEAFF. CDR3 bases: TGCAGGGTAGGGGGGGGGTACACTGAAGCTTTCTTT.

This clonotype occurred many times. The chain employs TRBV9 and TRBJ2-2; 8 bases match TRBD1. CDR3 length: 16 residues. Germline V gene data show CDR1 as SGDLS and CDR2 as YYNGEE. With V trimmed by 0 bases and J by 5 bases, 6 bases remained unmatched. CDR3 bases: TGTGCCAGCAGCGTAGATCCAGGGGGCAGGACCGGGGAGCTGTTTTTT. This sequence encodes CASSVDPGGRTGELFF.

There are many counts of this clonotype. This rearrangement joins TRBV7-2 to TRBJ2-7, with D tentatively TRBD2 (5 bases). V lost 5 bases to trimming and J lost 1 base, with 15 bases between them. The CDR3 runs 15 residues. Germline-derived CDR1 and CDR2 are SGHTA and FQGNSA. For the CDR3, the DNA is TGTGCCAGCAGCCCCGCCCTCCCGGGGTCCTACGAGCAGTACTTC. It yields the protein CASSPALPGSYEQYF.

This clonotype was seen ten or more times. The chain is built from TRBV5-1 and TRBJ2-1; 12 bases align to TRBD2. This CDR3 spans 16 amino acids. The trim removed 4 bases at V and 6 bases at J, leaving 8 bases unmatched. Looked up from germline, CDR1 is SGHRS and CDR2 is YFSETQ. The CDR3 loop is CASSPEGLAGTNEQFF. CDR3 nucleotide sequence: TGCGCCAGCAGCCCCGAAGGACTAGCGGGAACCAATGAGCAGTTCTTC.

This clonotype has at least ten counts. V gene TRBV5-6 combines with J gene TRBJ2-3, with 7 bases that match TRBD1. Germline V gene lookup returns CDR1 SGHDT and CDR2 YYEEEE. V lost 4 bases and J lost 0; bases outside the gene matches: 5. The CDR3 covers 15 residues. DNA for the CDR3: TGTGCCAGCAGCCCGACAGGGAAAAGCACAGATACGCAGTATTTT. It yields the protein CASSPTGKSTDTQYF.

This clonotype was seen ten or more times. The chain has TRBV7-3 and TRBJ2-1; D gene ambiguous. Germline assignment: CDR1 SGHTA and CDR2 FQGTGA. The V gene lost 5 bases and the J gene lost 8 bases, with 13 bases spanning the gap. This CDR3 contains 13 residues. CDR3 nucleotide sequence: TGTGCCAGCAGCGCGTCCTGGGTGGATGAGCAGTTCTTC. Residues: CASSASWVDEQFF.

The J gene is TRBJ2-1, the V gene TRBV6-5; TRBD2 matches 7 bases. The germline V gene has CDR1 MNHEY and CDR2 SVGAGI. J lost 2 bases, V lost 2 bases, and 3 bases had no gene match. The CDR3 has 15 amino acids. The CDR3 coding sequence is TGTGCCAGCAGTTACGGGGGGGGTCCCTACAATGAGCAGTTCTTC. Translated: CASSYGGGPYNEQFF.

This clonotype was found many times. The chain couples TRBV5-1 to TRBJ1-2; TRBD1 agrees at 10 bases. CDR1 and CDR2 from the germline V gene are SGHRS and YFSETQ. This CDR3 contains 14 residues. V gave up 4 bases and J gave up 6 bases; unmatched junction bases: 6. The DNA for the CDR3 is TGCGCCAGCAGCCTCGGACAGGGGGTGGATGGCTACACCTTC. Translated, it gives CASSLGQGVDGYTF.

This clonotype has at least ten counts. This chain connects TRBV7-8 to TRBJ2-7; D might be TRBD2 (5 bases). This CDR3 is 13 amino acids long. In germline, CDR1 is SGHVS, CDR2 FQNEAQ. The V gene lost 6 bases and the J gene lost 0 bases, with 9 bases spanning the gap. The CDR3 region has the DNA TGTGCCAGCAGGGCGGGTAGCTCCTACGAGCAGTACTTC. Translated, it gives CASRAGSSYEQYF.

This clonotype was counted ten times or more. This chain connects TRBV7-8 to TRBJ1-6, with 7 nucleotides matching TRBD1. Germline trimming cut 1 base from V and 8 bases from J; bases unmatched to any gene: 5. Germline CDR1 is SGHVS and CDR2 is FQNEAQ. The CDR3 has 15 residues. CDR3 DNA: TGTGCCAGCAGCTTAGTAGACAGGGTCGATTCACCCCTCCACTTT. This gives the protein CASSLVDRVDSPLHF.